This T cell receptor beta chain stems from a study of Ad26.COV2.S vaccination and SARS-CoV-2 variants. Germline V gene lookup returns CDR1 SGHTS and CDR2 YDEGEE. V was cut by 4 bases and J by 9 bases, with 17 bases left in between. The CDR3 loop spans 15 amino acids. Clones were sequenced by immunoSEQ multiplex PCR, and TCRdb holds only the in-frame ones, with some missing. The sample contains over 110,000 clones, just over 85% of which appear only once. The sample consisted of peripheral blood, taken after recovery from COVID-19. The J gene is TRBJ1-6, the V gene TRBV5-8; maybe TRBD1 (5 bases). The clonotype was recovered from a human donor who had recovered from COVID-19. CDR3 coding DNA: TGTGCCAGCAGCGCCCCCCCCCAGGGAAGTTCACCCCTCCACTTT. Its translation is CASSAPPQGSSPLHF.